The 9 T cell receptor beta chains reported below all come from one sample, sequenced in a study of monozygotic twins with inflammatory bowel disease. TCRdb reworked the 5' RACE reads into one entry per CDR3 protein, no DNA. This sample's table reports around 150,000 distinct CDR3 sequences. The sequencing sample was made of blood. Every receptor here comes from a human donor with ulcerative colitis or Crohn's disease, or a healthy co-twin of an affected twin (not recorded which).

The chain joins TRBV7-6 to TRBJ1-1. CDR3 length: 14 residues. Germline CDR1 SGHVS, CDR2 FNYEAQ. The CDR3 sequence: CASSLSHQNTEAFF.

CDR3 amino acids: CASSLTRGSDTQYF. The genes are TRBV7-8 and TRBJ2-3. CDR3 size: 14 residues. Germline CDR1 is SGHVS and CDR2 is FQNEAQ.

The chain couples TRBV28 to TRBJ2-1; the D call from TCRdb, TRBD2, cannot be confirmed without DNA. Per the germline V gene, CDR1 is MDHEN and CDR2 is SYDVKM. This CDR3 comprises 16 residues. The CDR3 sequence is CASSLTYSRRAGEQFF.

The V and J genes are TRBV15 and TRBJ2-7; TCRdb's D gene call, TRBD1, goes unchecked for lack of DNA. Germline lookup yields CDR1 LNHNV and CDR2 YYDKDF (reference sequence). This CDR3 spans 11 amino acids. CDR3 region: CATGTFYEQYF. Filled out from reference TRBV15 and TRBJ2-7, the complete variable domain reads DAMVIQNPRYQVTQFGKPVTLSCSQTLNHNVMYWYQQKSSQAPKLLFHYYDKDFNNEADTPDNFQSRRPNTSFCFLDIRSPGLGDTAMYLCATGTFYEQYFGPGTRLTVT.

Here the CDR3 reads CASSVYNEQFF. This chain connects TRBV2 to TRBJ2-1. Germline V gives CDR1 SNHLY, CDR2 FYNNEI. The CDR3 extends over 11 amino acids.

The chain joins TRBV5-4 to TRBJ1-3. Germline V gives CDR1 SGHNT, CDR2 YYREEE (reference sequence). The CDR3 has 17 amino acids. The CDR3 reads CASSEIPALSSGNTIYF. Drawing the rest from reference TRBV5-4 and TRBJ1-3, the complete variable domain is ETGVTQSPTHLIKTRGQQVTLRCSSQSGHNTVSWYQQALGQGPQFIFQYYREEENGRGNFPPRFSGLQFPNYSSELNVNALELDDSALYLCASSEIPALSSGNTIYFGEGSWLTVV.

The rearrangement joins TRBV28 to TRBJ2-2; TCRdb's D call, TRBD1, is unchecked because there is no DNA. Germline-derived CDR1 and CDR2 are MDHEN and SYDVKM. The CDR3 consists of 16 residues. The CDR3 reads CASSPGGLTNTGELFF.

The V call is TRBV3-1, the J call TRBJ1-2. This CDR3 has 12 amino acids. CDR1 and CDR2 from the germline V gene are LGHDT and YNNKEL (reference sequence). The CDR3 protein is CASSEADYGYTF.

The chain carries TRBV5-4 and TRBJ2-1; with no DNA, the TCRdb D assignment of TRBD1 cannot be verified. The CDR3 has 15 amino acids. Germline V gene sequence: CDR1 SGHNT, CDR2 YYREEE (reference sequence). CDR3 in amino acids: CASSLGGARYNEQFF.